This T cell receptor (beta chain) originates from a study of Ad26.COV2.S vaccination and SARS-CoV-2 variants. Whole-study findings and limits: There was a possibility that the TCR breadth and depth analyses underestimated total T cell responses.

This CDR3 region has 14 residues. The V and J ends lost 6 bases and 7 bases respectively, with 18 bases between them. Germline CDR1 reads SEHNR; CDR2 reads FQNEAQ (reference sequence). Treatment here: roughly 19 received Ad26.COV2.S at low or high dose, single or two shots; about 5 received placebo; per-sample allocation not given. Vaccine and placebo recipients were sampled on day 63 after the first injection. Assay used: immunoSEQ multiplex PCR; TCRdb lists only in-frame clones, some missing. Among about 350,000 clones listed, approximately 81% were seen once. Points on this clone: Its cognate antigen is unknown.

The V gene is TRBV7-9, the J gene TRBJ2-5; a possible D gene is TRBD2 (6 bases). This clonotype originated in a person between 18 and 65 years old who received the Ad26.COV2.S COVID-19 vaccine or a placebo. The starting material was peripheral blood, obtained in a trial of Ad26.COV2.S vaccine versus placebo. CDR3 in DNA: TGTGCCAGCAGTGAGAGGGGAGGAAGGGGGACCCAGTACTTC. Translation gives CASSERGGRGTQYF.